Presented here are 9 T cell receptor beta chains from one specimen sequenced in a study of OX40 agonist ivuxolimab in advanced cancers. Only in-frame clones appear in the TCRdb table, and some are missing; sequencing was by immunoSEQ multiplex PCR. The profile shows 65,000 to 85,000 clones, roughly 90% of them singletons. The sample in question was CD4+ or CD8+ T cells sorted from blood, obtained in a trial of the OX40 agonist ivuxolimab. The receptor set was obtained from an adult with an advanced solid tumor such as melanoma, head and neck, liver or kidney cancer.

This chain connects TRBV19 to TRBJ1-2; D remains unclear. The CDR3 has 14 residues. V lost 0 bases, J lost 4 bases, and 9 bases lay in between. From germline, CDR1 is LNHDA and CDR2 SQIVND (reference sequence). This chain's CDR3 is CASSIDRAFYGYTF. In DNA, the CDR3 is TGTGCCAGTAGTATAGACCGGGCCTTCTATGGCTACACCTTC.

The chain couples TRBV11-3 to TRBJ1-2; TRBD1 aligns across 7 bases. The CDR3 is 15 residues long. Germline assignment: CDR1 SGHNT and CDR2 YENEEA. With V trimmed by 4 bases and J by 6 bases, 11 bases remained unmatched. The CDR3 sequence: CASSYKQGREDGYTF. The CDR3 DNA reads TGTGCCAGCAGCTACAAACAGGGGAGGGAGGATGGCTACACCTTC.

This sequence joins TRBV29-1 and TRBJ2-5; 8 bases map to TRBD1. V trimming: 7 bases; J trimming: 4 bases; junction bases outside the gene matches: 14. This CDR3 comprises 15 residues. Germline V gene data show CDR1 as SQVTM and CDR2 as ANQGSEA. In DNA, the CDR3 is TGCAGCGCCCCGTGGACAGGGAGCAAGGGAGAGACCCAGTACTTC. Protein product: CSAPWTGSKGETQYF.

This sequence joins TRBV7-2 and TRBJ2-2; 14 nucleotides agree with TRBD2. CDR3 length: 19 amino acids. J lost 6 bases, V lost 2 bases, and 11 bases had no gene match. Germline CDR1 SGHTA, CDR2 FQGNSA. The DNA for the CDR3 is TGTGCCAGCAGCTTACGAACCGGGACTAGCGGGAGTTATGCCGGGGAGCTGTTTTTT. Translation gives CASSLRTGTSGSYAGELFF. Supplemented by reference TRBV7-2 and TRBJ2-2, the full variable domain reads GAGVSQSPSNKVTEKGKDVELRCDPISGHTALYWYRQSLGQGLEFLIYFQGNSAPDKSGLPSDRFSAERTGGSVSTLTIQRTQQEDSAVYLCASSLRTGTSGSYAGELFFGEGSRLTVL.

CDR3 sequence (DNA): TGCGCCAGCAGCCGATACAAGATACAGGGTTCCTCCTACGAGCAGTACTTC. Translating gives CASSRYKIQGSSYEQYF. V is TRBV5-1 and J is TRBJ2-7; a possible D gene is TRBD1 (6 bases). V gave up 4 bases and J gave up 0 bases, with 20 bases separating them. Germline CDR1 and CDR2: SGHRS and YFSETQ. This CDR3 is 17 amino acids long.

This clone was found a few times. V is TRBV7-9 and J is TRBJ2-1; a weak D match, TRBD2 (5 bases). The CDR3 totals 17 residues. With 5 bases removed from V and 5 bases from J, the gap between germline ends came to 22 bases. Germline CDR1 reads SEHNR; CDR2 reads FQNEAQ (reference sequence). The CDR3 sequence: CASSHNTRADLHNEQFF. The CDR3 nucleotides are TGTGCCAGCAGCCACAACACTAGAGCCGACCTCCACAATGAGCAGTTCTTC.

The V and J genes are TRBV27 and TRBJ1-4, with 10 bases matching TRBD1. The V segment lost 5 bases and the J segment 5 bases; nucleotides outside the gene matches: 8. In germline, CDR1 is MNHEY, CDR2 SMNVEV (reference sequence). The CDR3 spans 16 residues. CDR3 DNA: TGTGCCAGCAGTCCCGGGACAGGGGTACCCAATGAAAAACTGTTTTTT. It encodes CASSPGTGVPNEKLFF.

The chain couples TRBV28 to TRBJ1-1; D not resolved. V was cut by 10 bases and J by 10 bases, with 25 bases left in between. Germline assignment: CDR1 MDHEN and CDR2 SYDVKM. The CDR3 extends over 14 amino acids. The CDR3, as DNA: TGTGCCACCATATCTTGGGCGGCCCAGAGTGTAGCTTTCTTT. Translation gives CATISWAAQSVAFF.

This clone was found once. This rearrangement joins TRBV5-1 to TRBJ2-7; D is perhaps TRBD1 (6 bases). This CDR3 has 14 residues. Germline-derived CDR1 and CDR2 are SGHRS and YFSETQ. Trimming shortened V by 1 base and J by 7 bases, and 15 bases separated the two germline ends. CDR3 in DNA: TGCGCCAGCAGCTTGTGGGCAGGGGCGGAGGAGCAGTACTTC. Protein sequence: CASSLWAGAEEQYF.